This T cell receptor (beta chain) was identified during a study of shared clonotypes between healthy human individuals. Generated by immunoSEQ multiplex PCR, the TCRdb table keeps only in-frame clones and is missing some. The sample yields roughly 2,300,000 clones, 92% seen once. The CDR3 contains 14 residues. Germline CDR1 is MNHNY and CDR2 is SVGAGI (reference sequence). V shed 6 bases, J shed 5 bases, and the junction held 4 bases outside the gene matches. Material for sequencing was naive CD4+ T cells from PBMCs. Subset defined: CD45RA+ positively selected. This clonotype was sampled from a man aged 18 to 35 in good health. Some clones in this sample may be carry-over from other donors' samples. The J gene is TRBJ2-5, the V gene TRBV6-6, with 12 positions matching TRBD2. CDR3 sequence reads: CASRASGREETQYF. In nucleotides, the CDR3 is TGTGCCAGCAGGGCTAGCGGGAGGGAGGAGACCCAGTACTTC.